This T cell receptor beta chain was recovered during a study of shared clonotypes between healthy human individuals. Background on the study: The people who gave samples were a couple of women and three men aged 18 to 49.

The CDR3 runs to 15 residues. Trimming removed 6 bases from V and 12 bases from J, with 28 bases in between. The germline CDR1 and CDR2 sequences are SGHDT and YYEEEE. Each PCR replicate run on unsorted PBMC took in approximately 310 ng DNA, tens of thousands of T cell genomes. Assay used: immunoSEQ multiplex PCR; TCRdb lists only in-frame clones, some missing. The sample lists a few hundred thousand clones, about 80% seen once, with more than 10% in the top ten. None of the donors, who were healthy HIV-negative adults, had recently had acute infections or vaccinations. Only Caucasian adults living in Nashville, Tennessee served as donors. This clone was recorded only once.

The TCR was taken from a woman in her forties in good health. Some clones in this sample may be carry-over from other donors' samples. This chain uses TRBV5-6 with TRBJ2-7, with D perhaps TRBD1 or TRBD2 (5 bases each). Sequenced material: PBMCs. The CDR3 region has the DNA TGTGCCAGCACATCTAATGTTCGGGACCGTCATACGCCGTACTTC. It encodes CASTSNVRDRHTPYF. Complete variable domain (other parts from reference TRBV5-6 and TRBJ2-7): DAGVTQSPTHLIKTRGQQVTLRCSPKSGHDTVSWYQQALGQGPQFIFQYYEEEERQRGNFPDRFSGHQFPNYSSELNVNALLLGDSALYLCASTSNVRDRHTPYFGPGTRLTVT.